The 8 T cell receptor beta chains given below trace back to one sample, sequenced in a study of T cell repertoires in cytomegalovirus infection. These TCRs' antigens remain unknown. TCRdb used MiXCR to reprocess the reads, holding one entry per CDR3 protein. Of 800,000 to 950,000 distinct CDR3 sequences listed, approximately 32% were seen once; the top ten hold roughly 12%. The sample in question was cultured CD8+ T cells from PBMCs, obtained from culture after CMV antigen stimulation. All receptors derive from a human donor in good health (CMV status not recorded). Some clones in this sample may be carry-over from other donors' samples.

This clonotype occurred many times. This rearrangement joins TRBV7-2 to TRBJ1-1; unclear D gene. The CDR3 is 13 residues long. V lost 3 bases and J 10 bases, leaving 15 bases between the germline ends. CDR1 is SGHTA and CDR2 is FQGNSA in the germline V gene. CDR3 sequence: CASSFLGREPAFF. The CDR3 bases are TGTGCCAGCAGCTTTTTGGGCAGAGAACCAGCTTTCTTT.

This clonotype was seen only a few times. This CDR3 is CASSPFIGGEDEQFF. The CDR3 nucleotides are TGTGCCAGCAGTCCCTTTATAGGGGGGGAGGATGAGCAGTTCTTC. V gene TRBV12-3 or TRBV12-4 combines with J gene TRBJ2-1; TRBD2 might be the D (7 bases). V was pared by 5 bases and J by 8 bases, with 19 bases between. The CDR3 sequence is 15 residues long.

This clonotype was recorded at least ten times. The genes are TRBV7-8 and TRBJ1-4, with D possibly being TRBD1 (5 bases). CDR3 length equals 19 residues. V lost 4 bases and J 3 bases, leaving 24 bases between the germline ends. Germline values: CDR1 SGHVS, CDR2 FQNEAQ. Here the CDR3 reads CASSWNGTANLLANEKLFF. The CDR3 DNA follows: TGTGCCAGCAGCTGGAACGGGACGGCCAACCTGTTGGCTAATGAAAAACTGTTTTTT.

This clonotype was recorded many times. V gene TRBV7-2 combines with J gene TRBJ2-3, with 11 bases identical to TRBD2. Germline-derived CDR1 and CDR2 are SGHTA and FQGNSA. This CDR3 has 16 amino acids. V shed 2 bases, J shed 5 bases, and the junction held 6 bases outside the gene matches. This CDR3 reads CASSLIAGGPGDTQYF. As DNA, the CDR3 is TGTGCCAGCAGCTTAATAGCGGGGGGGCCCGGAGATACGCAGTATTTT.

This clonotype was seen more than once but under ten times. CDR3 protein: CASSYRRDRVYEQYV. CDR3 coding DNA: TGTGCCAGCAGTTACCGCCGGGACAGGGTCTACGAGCAGTACGTC. V and J are TRBV6-6 and TRBJ2-7; 9 positions match TRBD1. CDR1 is MNHNY and CDR2 is SVGAGI in the germline V gene (reference sequence). The CDR3 covers 15 residues. The J segment lost 3 bases and the V segment lost 2 bases, leaving 5 bases of the junction unmatched.

This sequence joins TRBV5-8 and TRBJ2-1, with D possibly matching TRBD2 (6 bases). The length of the CDR3 is 13 residues. Germline V gene data show CDR1 as SGHTS and CDR2 as YDEGEE. With 2 bases removed from V and 9 bases from J, the gap between germline ends came to 12 bases. The CDR3 is CASSFVGTGEQFF. CDR3 nucleotides: TGTGCCAGCAGCTTTGTCGGGACTGGTGAGCAGTTCTTC.

The chain has TRBV28 and TRBJ2-5; a possible D gene is TRBD2 (5 bases). V was pared by 7 bases and J by 7 bases, with 22 bases between. Germline loops: CDR1 MDHEN, CDR2 SYDVKM. This CDR3 spans 15 amino acids. CDR3 in DNA: TGTGCCAGCACCCCTAGTCCTGGAGGAATAGGGACCCAGTACTTC. Translation: CASTPSPGGIGTQYF.

This clonotype was seen a few times. The CDR3 region has the DNA TGTGCCAGCAGCCCCTCGGTAGGAGCACAGCCGAATGAAAAACTGTTTTTT. Amino acids: CASSPSVGAQPNEKLFF. The chain carries TRBV7-6 and TRBJ1-4; D unresolved. The germline CDR1 and CDR2 sequences are SGHVS and FNYEAQ. CDR3 length equals 17 residues. V was trimmed by 5 bases and J by 5 bases, leaving 21 bases between them.